This record concerns one T cell receptor (beta chain) sequence. The data were obtained in a study of T cell changes during pregnancy in multiple sclerosis. The CDR3 totals 15 residues. The V gene's germline CDR1 is LNHDA and CDR2 SQIVND (reference sequence). V lost 5 bases, J lost 7 bases, and 11 bases stayed unmatched. Profiling relied on immunoSEQ multiplex PCR, and the TCRdb table lists in-frame clones only, not all of them. This table has 55,000 to 80,000 clones, roughly 90% appearing once. The chain is built from TRBV19 and TRBJ1-2; 9 bases align to TRBD1. The origin of this receptor is a female donor in good health, enrolled as a control in a pregnancy study. This specimen was peripheral blood, taken after pregnancy. CDR3 nucleotides: TGTGCCAGTAGTCCTACCTCCGGGACAGGGAGTGGCTACACCTTC. The encoded protein is CASSPTSGTGSGYTF.